This T cell receptor (beta chain) was observed in a study of OX40 agonist ivuxolimab in advanced cancers. On the study more broadly: The patients received ivuxolimab by intravenous route every 2 weeks at 0.01 to 10 mg/kg. A male proportion of about 84% was recorded, with mean age about 54 years and range about 23 to 90. Checkpoint inhibitors had been given previously to roughly 40% of patients.

The germline gives CDR1 ENHRY, CDR2 SYGVKD. Losses at the gene ends were 6 bases for V and 4 bases for J; bases not matched to a gene: 6. This CDR3 is built from 15 residues. The assay was immunoSEQ multiplex PCR, and TCRdb's table has in-frame clones only and misses some. The sample has tens of thousands of clones, about four fifths seen once. Exclusion applied to patients with autoimmune disease history or systemic immunosuppression. The sample in question was CD4+ or CD8+ T cells sorted from blood, obtained in a trial of the OX40 agonist ivuxolimab. The genes are TRBV10-3 and TRBJ1-1; 12 bases are shared with TRBD1. The receptor's source is an adult with an advanced solid tumor such as melanoma, head and neck, liver or kidney cancer. CDR3 loop: CAIRGGQGASTEAFF. The CDR3 coding sequence is TGTGCCATCAGGGGGGGACAGGGGGCGAGCACTGAAGCTTTCTTT.